The T cell receptor beta chain under discussion was sequenced for a study of regulatory T cells in long-lasting Graves disease. Points from the study as a whole: With 2,500 to 3,000 shared public clonotypes, persistent patients exceeded new patients, who shared about a thousand. Persistent Graves' patients possessed reduced TCR diversity relative to recently diagnosed ones. No thyroid tissue was studied; the work used peripheral blood only.

Researchers made TCR beta libraries by using iRepertoire HTBI primers and running Arm-PCR on CDR3 regions. From the multiplex PCR reads, TCRdb called clonotypes with MiXCR, one entry per CDR3 protein. The table shows 400,000 to 550,000 distinct CDR3 sequences, with over 15% occurring only once. The V gene end was trimmed by 3 bases and the J gene end by 2 bases; junction bases not matched to a gene: 7. The CDR3 spans 14 residues. The V gene's germline CDR1 is DFQATT and CDR2 SNEGSKA (reference sequence). This clonotype was detected a few times. What it binds is not known. Time point of the sample: newly diagnosed GD, antithyroid drugs for less than 3 months. From RNA extracted from PBMCs, the TCR library was made. These sequences were also reported in another study, on T cells in Graves' hyperthyroidism and ophthalmopathy. That investigation notes: Graves' hyperthyroidism was deemed stable absent ophthalmopathy progression within 18 months.

Source: peripheral blood mononuclear cells (PBMCs), taken at new diagnosis, from a patient treated with antithyroid drugs. This receptor was obtained from a woman aged 25 to 39 with Graves disease. The V call is TRBV20-1, the J call TRBJ2-7; 7 bases fit TRBD2. DNA of the CDR3: TGCAGTGCTAGTGGGACTACAAATCCCTACGAGCAGTACTTC. Translated, it gives CSASGTTNPYEQYF.